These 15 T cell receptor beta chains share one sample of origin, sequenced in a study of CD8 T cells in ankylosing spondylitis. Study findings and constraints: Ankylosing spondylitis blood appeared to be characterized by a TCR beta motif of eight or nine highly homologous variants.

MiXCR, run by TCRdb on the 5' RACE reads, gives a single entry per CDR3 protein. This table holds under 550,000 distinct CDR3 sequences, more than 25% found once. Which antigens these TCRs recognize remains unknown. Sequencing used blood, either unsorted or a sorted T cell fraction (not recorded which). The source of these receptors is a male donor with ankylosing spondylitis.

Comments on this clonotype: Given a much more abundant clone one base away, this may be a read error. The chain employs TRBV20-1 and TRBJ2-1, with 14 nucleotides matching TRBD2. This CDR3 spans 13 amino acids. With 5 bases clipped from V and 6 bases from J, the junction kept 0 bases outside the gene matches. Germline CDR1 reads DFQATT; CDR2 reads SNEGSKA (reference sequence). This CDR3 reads CSAGLAGGNEQFF. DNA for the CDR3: TGCAGTGCTGGACTAGCGGGAGGCAATGAGCAGTTCTTC.

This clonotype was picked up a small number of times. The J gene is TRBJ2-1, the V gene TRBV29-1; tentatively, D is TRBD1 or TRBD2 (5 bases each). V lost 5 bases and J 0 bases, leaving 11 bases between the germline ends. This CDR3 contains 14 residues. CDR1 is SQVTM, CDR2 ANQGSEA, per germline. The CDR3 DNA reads TGCAGCGTTTCAAGAGGGGCCTCCTACAATGAGCAGTTCTTC. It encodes CSVSRGASYNEQFF.

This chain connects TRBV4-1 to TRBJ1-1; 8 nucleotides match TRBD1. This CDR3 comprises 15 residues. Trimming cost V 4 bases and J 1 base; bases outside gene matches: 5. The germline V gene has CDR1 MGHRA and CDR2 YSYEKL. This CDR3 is CASSLQGGTNTEAFF. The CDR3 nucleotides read TGCGCCAGCAGCCTACAGGGGGGGACGAACACTGAAGCTTTCTTT.

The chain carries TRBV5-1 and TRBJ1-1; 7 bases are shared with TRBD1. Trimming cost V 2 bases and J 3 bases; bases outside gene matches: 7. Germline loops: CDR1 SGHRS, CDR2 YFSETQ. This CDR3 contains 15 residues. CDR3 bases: TGCGCCAGCAGCTTAGACAGGGTAGGCGACACTGAAGCTTTCTTT. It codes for CASSLDRVGDTEAFF.

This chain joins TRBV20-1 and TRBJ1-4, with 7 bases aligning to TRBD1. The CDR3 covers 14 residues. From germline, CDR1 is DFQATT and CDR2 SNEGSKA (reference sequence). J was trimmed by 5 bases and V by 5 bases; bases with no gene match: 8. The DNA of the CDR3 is TGCAGTGCTTCCGTTCAGGGGGGCAATGAAAAACTGTTTTTT. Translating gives CSASVQGGNEKLFF.

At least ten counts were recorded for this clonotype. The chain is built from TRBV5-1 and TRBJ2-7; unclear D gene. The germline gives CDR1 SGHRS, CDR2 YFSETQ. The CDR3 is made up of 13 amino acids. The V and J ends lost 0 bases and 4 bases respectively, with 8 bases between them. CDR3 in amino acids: CASSLEPLYEQYV. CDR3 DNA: TGCGCCAGCAGCTTGGAGCCTCTTTACGAGCAGTACGTC.

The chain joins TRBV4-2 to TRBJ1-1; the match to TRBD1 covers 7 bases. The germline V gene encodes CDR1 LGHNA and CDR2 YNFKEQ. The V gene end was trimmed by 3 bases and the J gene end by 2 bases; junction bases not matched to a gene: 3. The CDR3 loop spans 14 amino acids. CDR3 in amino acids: CASSQTGPNTEAFF. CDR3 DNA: TGTGCCAGCAGCCAGACAGGGCCTAACACTGAAGCTTTCTTT.

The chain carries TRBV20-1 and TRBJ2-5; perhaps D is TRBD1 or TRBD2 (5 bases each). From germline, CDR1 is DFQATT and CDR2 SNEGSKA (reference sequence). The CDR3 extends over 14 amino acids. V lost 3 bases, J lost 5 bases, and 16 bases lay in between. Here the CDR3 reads CSASGYGGLETQYF. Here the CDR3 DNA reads TGCAGTGCTAGTGGATATGGGGGATTGGAGACCCAGTACTTC.

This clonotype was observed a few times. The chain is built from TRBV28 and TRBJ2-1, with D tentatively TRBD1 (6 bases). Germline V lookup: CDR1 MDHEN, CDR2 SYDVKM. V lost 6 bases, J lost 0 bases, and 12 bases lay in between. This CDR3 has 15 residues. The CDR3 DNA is TGTGCCAGCAGGGACAGCGCCAGCTCCTACAATGAGCAGTTCTTC. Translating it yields CASRDSASSYNEQFF.

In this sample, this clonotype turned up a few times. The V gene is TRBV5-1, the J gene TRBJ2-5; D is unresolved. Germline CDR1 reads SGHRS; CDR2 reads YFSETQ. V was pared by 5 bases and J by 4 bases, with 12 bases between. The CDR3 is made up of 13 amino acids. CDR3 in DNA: TGCGCCAGCAGGGGGTCGCTCGGAGAGACCCAGTACTTC. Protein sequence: CASRGSLGETQYF.

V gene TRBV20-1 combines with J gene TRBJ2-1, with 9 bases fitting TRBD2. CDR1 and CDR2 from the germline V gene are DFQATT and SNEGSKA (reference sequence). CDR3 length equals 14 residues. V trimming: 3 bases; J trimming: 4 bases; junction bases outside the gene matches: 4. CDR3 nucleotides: TGCAGTGCTAGCATGGGACTAGCATACAATGAGCAGTTCTTC. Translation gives CSASMGLAYNEQFF.

The CDR3 reads CASSKLGIEAFF. The CDR3 coding sequence is TGTGCCAGCAGTAAACTGGGGATTGAAGCTTTCTTT. The chain joins TRBV12-3 or TRBV12-4 to TRBJ1-1; D is unclear. The V end lost 5 bases, the J end lost 7 bases, and 11 bases lay between the germline ends. The CDR3 runs to 12 residues.

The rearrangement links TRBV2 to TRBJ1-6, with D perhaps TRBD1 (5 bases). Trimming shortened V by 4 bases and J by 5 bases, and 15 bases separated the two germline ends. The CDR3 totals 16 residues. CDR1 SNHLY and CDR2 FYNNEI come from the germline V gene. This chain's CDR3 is CASSANGGPNNSPLHF. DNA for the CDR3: TGTGCCAGCAGTGCGAACGGGGGTCCTAATAATTCACCCCTCCACTTT.

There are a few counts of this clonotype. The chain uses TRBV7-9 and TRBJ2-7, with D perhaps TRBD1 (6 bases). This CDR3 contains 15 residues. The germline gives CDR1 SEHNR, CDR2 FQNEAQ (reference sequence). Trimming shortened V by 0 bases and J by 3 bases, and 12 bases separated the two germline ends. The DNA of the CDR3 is TGTGCCAGCAGCTTAGCGGGGGCCCCTGGCTACGAGCAGTACTTC. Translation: CASSLAGAPGYEQYF.

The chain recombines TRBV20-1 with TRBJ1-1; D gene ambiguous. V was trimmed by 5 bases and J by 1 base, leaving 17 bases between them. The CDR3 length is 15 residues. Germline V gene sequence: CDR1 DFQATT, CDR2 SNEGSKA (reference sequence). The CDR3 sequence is CSAGLLGLSNTEAFF. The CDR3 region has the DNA TGCAGTGCTGGCTTACTCGGGCTATCGAACACTGAAGCTTTCTTT.